These 30 T cell receptor beta chains share one sample of origin, sequenced in a study of T cell clonality in common variable immunodeficiency. Data came from immunoSEQ multiplex PCR; TCRdb stores just in-frame clones and leaves some out. The table lists tens of thousands of clones, with no singletons. The sequenced material came from peripheral blood mononuclear cells. The receptors derive from a person aged 18-70 years in good health.

This clone appeared a few times. With the read ending 3 residues before the CDR3 end, the germline J gene is used to fill in that end. The V gene is TRBV7-2, the J gene TRBJ2-4, with D perhaps matching TRBD2 (6 bases). CDR1 and CDR2 from the germline V gene are SGHTA and FQGNSA. The CDR3 extends over 14 amino acids. CDR3: CASSLAEAGTGQYF. The sequenced part of the CDR3 DNA is TGTGCCAGCAGCTTAGCGGAGGCAGGGACTGGT.

Ten or more counts support this clone. The read is 3 residues too short to cover the CDR3 end, so that end is filled in from the germline J gene. This chain links TRBV19 with TRBJ2-3; 12 nucleotides align to TRBD2. V shed 5 bases, J shed 2 bases, and the junction held 2 bases outside the gene matches. CDR3 length: 15 amino acids. Germline V gene lookup returns CDR1 LNHDA and CDR2 SQIVND (reference sequence). The sequenced part of the CDR3 DNA is TGTGCCAGTAGTCTAGCGGGGGGGTTCACAGATACG. It yields the protein CASSLAGGFTDT. The complete CDR3 sequence is CASSLAGGFTDTQYF.

This clone has at least ten counts. Sequencing ends 3 residues short of the CDR3 end; the germline J gene provides the rest. The rearrangement uses TRBV12-3 or TRBV12-4 and TRBJ2-7; possibly TRBD2 for D (5 bases). The CDR3 has 13 amino acids. V was shortened by 1 base and J by 4 bases, with 8 bases between the two germline ends. CDR3 in amino acids: CASSLVEGYEQYF. CDR3 DNA, as far as it was read: TGTGCCAGCAGTTTAGTTGAGGGTTACGAG.

This clone was seen many times. The read ends 3 residues before the CDR3 terminus; that terminus is restored from the germline J gene. The chain carries TRBV20-1 and TRBJ2-3; 9 bases are a match to TRBD1. V lost 5 bases, J lost 6 bases, and 6 bases stayed unmatched. CDR1 DFQATT and CDR2 SNEGSKA come from the germline V gene (reference sequence). This CDR3 comprises 13 residues. The sequenced part of the CDR3 DNA is TGCAGTGCTCCACAGGGGGCGGGTGATACG. It specifies CSAPQGAGDT. The full CDR3 protein reads CSAPQGAGDTQYF.

Notes on this clone: The sequence runs out 3 residues before the end of the CDR3; the remainder is reconstructed from the germline J gene. The chain is built from TRBV19 and TRBJ2-1, with D possibly being TRBD2 (6 bases). The CDR3 runs to 16 residues. V was shortened by 7 bases and J by 6 bases, with 22 bases between the two germline ends. Germline V gene data show CDR1 as LNHDA and CDR2 as SQIVND (reference sequence). Partial CDR3 DNA: TGTGCCAGTACTTCAGCTATAGGGACTGCCCTCAATGAG. This sequence encodes CASTSAIGTALNE. From start to end, the CDR3 is CASTSAIGTALNEQFF.

This clone was counted ten times or more. CDR3 loop: CSARGGLAGLNSYNEQFF. CDR3 DNA (partial): TGCAGTGCTAGGGGGGGACTAGCGGGGCTGAACTCCTACAATGAG. The gene calls are TRBV20-1 and TRBJ2-1; 13 nucleotides align to TRBD2. The sequenced fragment ends 3 residues before the CDR3 boundary, so the rest is inferred from the germline J gene. The CDR3 totals 18 residues. The V gene end was trimmed by 3 bases and the J gene end by 0 bases; junction bases not matched to a gene: 8. Germline assignment: CDR1 DFQATT and CDR2 SNEGSKA (reference sequence).

This clone was seen a few times. Sequencing ends 3 residues short of the CDR3 end; the germline J gene provides the rest. V gene TRBV16 combines with J gene TRBJ1-1; D remains ambiguous. Germline V CDR1 and CDR2: KGHSY, FQNENV. Trimming stripped 0 bases from V and 1 base from J, with 9 bases between. The CDR3 consists of 15 residues. The CDR3 reads CASSQSQVRNTEAFF. CDR3 bases read: TGTGCCAGCAGCCAATCTCAGGTCCGGAACACTGAA. The complete variable domain, with remaining parts taken from reference TRBV16 and TRBJ1-1, reads GEEVAQTPKHLVRGEGQKAKLYCAPIKGHSYVFWYQQVLKNEFKFLISFQNENVFDETGMPKERFSAKCLPNSPCSLEIQATKLEDSAVYFCASSQSQVRNTEAFFGQGTRLTVV.

As for this clone: The read ends 3 residues before the CDR3 terminus; that terminus is restored from the germline J gene. This chain links TRBV20-1 with TRBJ2-1, with TRBD2 matching over 8 bases. Germline CDR1 reads DFQATT; CDR2 reads SNEGSKA (reference sequence). The CDR3 runs 13 residues. The ends lost 6 bases at V and 4 bases at J; junction bases unmatched: 5. The sequenced CDR3 bases are TGCAGTGCGATACTAGCGGCTTACAATGAG. It codes for CSAILAAYNE. The whole CDR3 sequence is CSAILAAYNEQFF.

The CDR3 reads CASSLTGARGEQYF. The DNA read from the CDR3 is TGTGCCAGCAGCTTAACAGGGGCTAGAGGCGAG. The chain combines TRBV7-9 with TRBJ2-7; 7 bases map to TRBD1. The read is 3 residues too short to cover the CDR3 end, so that end is filled in from the germline J gene. J lost 6 bases, V lost 2 bases, and 7 bases had no gene match. Germline CDR1 and CDR2: SEHNR and FQNEAQ (reference sequence). The CDR3 has 14 residues.

This clone was recorded at least ten times. With the read ending 3 residues before the CDR3 end, the germline J gene is used to fill in that end. J is TRBJ1-6 and V is TRBV19; D call uncertain. CDR1 LNHDA and CDR2 SQIVND come from the germline V gene (reference sequence). This CDR3 region has 16 residues. V lost 6 bases to trimming and J lost 0 bases, with 12 bases between them. The covered CDR3 bases are TGTGCCAGTAGAGGCGGTGTCAGCTCCTATAATTCACCC. It yields the protein CASRGGVSSYNSP. The full-length CDR3 reads as CASRGGVSSYNSPLHF.

This clone was seen repeatedly, ten times or more. Coverage ceases 3 residues before the CDR3 finishes, and the germline J gene fills in the end. V is TRBV5-5 and J is TRBJ2-1; the D gene is possibly TRBD1 (6 bases). The CDR3 runs to 14 residues. V was trimmed by 7 bases and J by 8 bases, leaving 19 bases between them. From germline, CDR1 is SGHKS and CDR2 YYEKEE (reference sequence). The CDR3 spells CASSNGVGGDEQFF. The sequenced CDR3 bases are TGTGCCAGCTCGAATGGGGTAGGGGGAGATGAG.

This clone was found many times. A junction end diverges from the germline sequence, so it may reflect a read error. The CDR3 goes on 3 residues after the read ends, and that part is filled in from the germline J gene. The rearrangement links TRBV20-1 to TRBJ2-3; 8 positions agree with TRBD2. Germline V lookup: CDR1 DFQATT, CDR2 SNEGSKA (reference sequence). This CDR3 has 15 amino acids. The CDR3 DNA, read in part, is TGCAGCGCTAGCCCAATCCGCGGGACTAGTGATACG. Amino acid sequence: CSASPIRGTSDT. In full, the CDR3 reads CSASPIRGTSDTQYF.

This clone was counted many times. Compared with germline, one end of the junction differs, possibly owing to a read error. The CDR3 is cut off 3 residues early in the read; its end comes from the germline J gene. The chain joins TRBV14 to TRBJ2-3; TRBD1 is a possible D gene (6 bases). Germline CDR1 and CDR2: SGHDN and FVKESK. This CDR3 region has 13 residues. CDR3 sequence reads: CASSLDWTDPQYF. CDR3 DNA, as far as it was read: TGTGCCAGCAGTCTGGACTGGACAGATCCG. Filled out from reference TRBV14 and TRBJ2-3, the complete variable domain reads EAGVTQFPSHSVIEKGQTVTLRCDPISGHDNLYWYRRVMGKEIKFLLHFVKESKQDESGMPNNRFLAERTGGTYSTLKVQPAELEDSGVYFCASSLDWTDPQYFGPGTRLTVL.

This clone showed up many times. The CDR3 end falls 3 residues outside the read, so it is completed with the germline J gene. The V call is TRBV19, the J call TRBJ2-7; a weak D match, TRBD1 (5 bases). V shed 6 bases and J shed 6 bases, with 18 bases lying between them. Germline values: CDR1 LNHDA, CDR2 SQIVND (reference sequence). The CDR3 consists of 14 residues. The CDR3 reads CASRPSRELFEQYF. Partial CDR3 DNA: TGTGCCAGTAGGCCGTCCAGGGAACTGTTCGAG.

This clone occurred many times. The CDR3 end falls 3 residues outside the read, so it is completed with the germline J gene. V is TRBV18 and J is TRBJ1-2; 10 positions agree with TRBD1. Trimming cost V 2 bases and J 5 bases; bases outside gene matches: 8. The V gene's germline CDR1 is KGHSH and CDR2 LQKENI. The CDR3 has 16 residues. The DNA read from the CDR3 is TGTGCCAGCTCACCAAGTCGACAGGGGGCAAGGTATGGC. Translation gives CASSPSRQGARYG. The entire CDR3 protein is CASSPSRQGARYGYTF.

This clone was seen at least ten times. The observed sequence ends 3 residues before the CDR3 terminus, with the missing tail filled in from the germline J gene. The chain links TRBV20-1 to TRBJ1-2; 9 bases are shared with TRBD1. With V trimmed by 3 bases and J by 6 bases, 11 bases remained unmatched. Germline assignment: CDR1 DFQATT and CDR2 SNEGSKA (reference sequence). The CDR3 has 15 amino acids. CDR3 DNA, as far as it was read: TGCAGTGCTAGCGAGAGGGACAGGGAAATTGATGGC. As protein: CSASERDREIDG. The whole CDR3 protein reads CSASERDREIDGYTF.

This clone appeared many times. The read gets to within 3 residues of the CDR3 end, and the germline J gene fills in the rest. This chain joins TRBV7-6 and TRBJ2-2; no clear D gene. The CDR3 sequence is 17 residues long. Looked up from germline, CDR1 is SGHVS and CDR2 is FNYEAQ. With 4 bases removed from V and 0 bases from J, the gap between germline ends came to 15 bases. Incomplete CDR3 DNA: TGTGCCAGCAGCTCATACGGTACAGTGACGAACACCGGGGAG. Its translation is CASSSYGTVTNTGE. The CDR3 reads in full as CASSSYGTVTNTGELFF.

This clone was found many times. The missing CDR3 end, 3 residues past where the read stops, is filled in from the germline J gene. The chain has TRBV20-1 and TRBJ2-3; 10 bases match TRBD2. This CDR3 region has 16 residues. The ends lost 1 base at V and 2 bases at J; junction bases unmatched: 6. Germline values: CDR1 DFQATT, CDR2 SNEGSKA (reference sequence). The part of the CDR3 DNA that was read is TGCAGTGCTAGAGGGGGAGCGGGGGGGTTCACAGATACG. Translated: CSARGGAGGFTDT. The CDR3 in full is CSARGGAGGFTDTQYF.

This clone was observed many times. From the germline J gene comes the end of the CDR3, since the read stops 3 residues before it. The chain is built from TRBV14 and TRBJ2-5; D perhaps matches TRBD1 (6 bases). Germline V lookup: CDR1 SGHDN, CDR2 FVKESK. Trimming shortened V by 2 bases and J by 1 base, and 14 bases separated the two germline ends. CDR3 length: 16 amino acids. The CDR3 sequence is CASSQKKGTPQETQYF. The covered CDR3 bases are TGTGCCAGCAGCCAAAAGAAAGGGACACCCCAAGAGACC.

This clone was picked up many times. Read data end 3 residues before the CDR3 end; the end is taken from the germline J gene. V and J are TRBV5-4 and TRBJ2-5; D ambiguous. Trimming took off 0 bases at V and 4 bases at J, with 4 bases between the two ends. Germline CDR1 SGHNT, CDR2 YYREEE (reference sequence). The CDR3 has 12 residues. Incomplete CDR3 DNA: TGTGCCAGCAGCTTGGACGGAGAGACC. It codes for CASSLDGET. The CDR3 in full is CASSLDGETQYF.

This clone occurred many times. The sequenced fragment ends 3 residues before the CDR3 boundary, so the rest is inferred from the germline J gene. This chain uses TRBV10-3 with TRBJ1-3; D is perhaps TRBD1 (6 bases). The CDR3 consists of 15 residues. Looked up from germline, CDR1 is ENHRY and CDR2 is SYGVKD. V was pared by 6 bases and J by 0 bases, with 12 bases between. CDR3 region: CAISDRSSSGNTIYF. The sequenced part of the CDR3 DNA is TGTGCCATCAGCGACAGGTCCAGCTCTGGAAACACC.

This clone was counted ten times or more. The read stops 3 residues short of the end of the CDR3; the missing end is completed from the germline J gene. The chain is built from TRBV19 and TRBJ1-2; TRBD1 might be the D (6 bases). Trimming pared 3 bases from V and 2 bases from J, leaving 13 bases between. Germline values: CDR1 LNHDA, CDR2 SQIVND (reference sequence). The CDR3 has 15 residues. The CDR3 loop is CASSIPRGWNYGYTF. Incomplete CDR3 DNA: TGTGCCAGTAGTATCCCCAGGGGTTGGAACTATGGC.

In this sample, this clone turned up many times. The CDR3 is cut off 3 residues early in the read; its end comes from the germline J gene. This chain uses TRBV19 with TRBJ2-2, with 12 bases that match TRBD2. CDR1 LNHDA and CDR2 SQIVND come from the germline V gene (reference sequence). The V segment lost 5 bases and the J segment 2 bases; nucleotides outside the gene matches: 3. There are 16 residues in the CDR3. The CDR3 spells CASSVGLAGNTGELFF. The CDR3 DNA, read in part, is TGTGCCAGTAGTGTGGGACTAGCGGGTAACACCGGGGAG.

A remark on this clone: Since a much larger clone is just one base distant, this may be a read error. The read comes to an end 3 residues before the CDR3 does, leaving the germline J gene to fill in the end. Other DNA variants within this sample encode the same CDR3. The V call is TRBV2, the J call TRBJ1-2; 8 positions match TRBD1. Germline V gene lookup returns CDR1 SNHLY and CDR2 FYNNEI. The CDR3 consists of 12 residues. The part of the CDR3 DNA that was read is TGTGCCAGCACCCCTGACAGGGGCGGC. It specifies CASTPDRGG. The CDR3 in its entirety is CASTPDRGGYTF.

This clone came up many times. The CDR3 end falls 3 residues outside the read, so it is completed with the germline J gene. This sequence joins TRBV14 and TRBJ1-2; D might be TRBD1 (5 bases). CDR1 is SGHDN and CDR2 is FVKESK in the germline V gene. Trimming stripped 1 base from V and 4 bases from J, with 7 bases between. There are 13 residues in the CDR3. CDR3 bases read: TGTGCCAGCAGCCAAGTAGGGGTCTATGGC. Its protein product is CASSQVGVYG. The whole CDR3 sequence reads CASSQVGVYGYTF.

A few counts support this clone. Germline is not matched at one junction end, which may reflect a read error. The read terminates 3 residues before the CDR3 end, so the remaining end is supplied by the germline J gene. The V gene is TRBV18, the J gene TRBJ2-3; TRBD1 might be the D (6 bases). CDR3 length: 12 residues. The V gene's germline CDR1 is KGHSH and CDR2 LQKENI. CDR3 protein: CASYGTTDAQYF. CDR3 bases read: TGTGCCAGCTACGGGACAACAGATGCG. Full variable domain (outside the CDR3, taken from reference TRBV18 and TRBJ2-3): NAGVMQNPRHLVRRRGQEARLRCSPMKGHSHVYWYRQLPEEGLKFMVYLQKENIIDESGMPKERFSAEFPKEGPSILRIQQVVRGDSAAYFCASYGTTDAQYFGPGTRLTVL.

This clone was seen a few times. The read comes to an end 3 residues before the CDR3 does, leaving the germline J gene to fill in the end. This chain joins TRBV13 and TRBJ2-1; 8 nucleotides agree with TRBD2. The J segment lost 5 bases and the V segment lost 5 bases, leaving 14 bases of the junction unmatched. Per germline, CDR1 PRHDT and CDR2 FYEKMQ (reference sequence). The CDR3 length is 17 residues. The CDR3 loop is CASSPPGGTLGDNEQFF. Incomplete CDR3 DNA: TGTGCCAGCAGCCCGCCGGGAGGGACATTAGGGGACAATGAG.

In its sample, this clone was seen many times. The read comes to an end 3 residues before the CDR3 does, leaving the germline J gene to fill in the end. The rearrangement uses TRBV4-1 and TRBJ2-7; D is uncertain. Germline loops: CDR1 MGHRA, CDR2 YSYEKL. There are 13 residues in the CDR3. Trimming removed 1 base at V and 1 base at J, with 5 bases between. The part of the CDR3 DNA that was read is TGCGCCAGCAGCCAAGCGGTTTCCTACGAG. It translates to CASSQAVSYE. The CDR3 in full is CASSQAVSYEQYF.

This clone was seen repeatedly, ten times or more. The DNA ends 3 residues before the CDR3 does, and the rest of the CDR3 is filled in from the germline J gene. The V and J genes are TRBV20-1 and TRBJ1-6, with 9 bases lining up with TRBD1. The CDR3 runs to 15 residues. From germline, CDR1 is DFQATT and CDR2 SNEGSKA (reference sequence). Trimming at V came to 0 bases and at J to 10 bases, leaving 7 bases not matched to a gene. The covered CDR3 bases are TGCAGTGCTAGAGACGCCGACAGGGGGTCCTCACCC. Its protein is CSARDADRGSSP. The complete CDR3 protein is CSARDADRGSSPLHF.

About this clone itself: The CDR3 end lies 3 residues beyond the end of the read and is filled in from the germline J gene. The chain carries TRBV2 and TRBJ1-2; D remains unclear. Trimming shortened V by 0 bases and J by 0 bases, and 11 bases separated the two germline ends. The CDR3 is made up of 16 amino acids. Germline values: CDR1 SNHLY, CDR2 FYNNEI. The CDR3 bases that were read are TGTGCCAGCAGTGAAGCGCGGAGAAGCGCTAACTATGGC. This codes for CASSEARRSANYG. The whole CDR3 sequence reads CASSEARRSANYGYTF. Based on the CDR3 plus reference TRBV2 and TRBJ1-2, the full variable domain is EPEVTQTPSHQVTQMGQEVILRCVPISNHLYFYWYRQILGQKVEFLVSFYNNEISEKSEIFDDQFSVERPDGSNFTLKIRSTKLEDSAMYFCASSEARRSANYGYTFGSGTRLTVV.